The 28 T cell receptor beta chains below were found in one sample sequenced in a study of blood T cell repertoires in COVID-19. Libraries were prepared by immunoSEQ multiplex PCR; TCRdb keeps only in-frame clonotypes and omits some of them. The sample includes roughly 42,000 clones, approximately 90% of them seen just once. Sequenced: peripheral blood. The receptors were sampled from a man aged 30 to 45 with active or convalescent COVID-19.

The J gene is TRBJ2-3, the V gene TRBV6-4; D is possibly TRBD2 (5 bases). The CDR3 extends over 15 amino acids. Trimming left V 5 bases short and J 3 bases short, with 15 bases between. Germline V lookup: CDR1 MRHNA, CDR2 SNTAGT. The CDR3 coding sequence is TGTGCCAGCAGTCTCGACGAGGGATCTACAGATACGCAGTATTTT. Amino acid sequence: CASSLDEGSTDTQYF.

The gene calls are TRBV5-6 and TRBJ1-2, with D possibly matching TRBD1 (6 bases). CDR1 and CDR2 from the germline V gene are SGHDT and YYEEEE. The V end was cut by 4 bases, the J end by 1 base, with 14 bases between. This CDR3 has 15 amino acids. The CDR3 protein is CASSPGQNFNYGYTF. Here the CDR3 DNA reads TGTGCCAGCAGCCCAGGACAGAATTTTAACTATGGCTACACCTTC.

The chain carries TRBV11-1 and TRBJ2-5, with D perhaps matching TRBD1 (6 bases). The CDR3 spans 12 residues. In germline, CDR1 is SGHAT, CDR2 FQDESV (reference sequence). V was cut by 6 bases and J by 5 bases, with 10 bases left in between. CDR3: CASSQGSETQYF. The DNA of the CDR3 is TGTGCCAGCAGTCAGGGGTCTGAGACCCAGTACTTC.

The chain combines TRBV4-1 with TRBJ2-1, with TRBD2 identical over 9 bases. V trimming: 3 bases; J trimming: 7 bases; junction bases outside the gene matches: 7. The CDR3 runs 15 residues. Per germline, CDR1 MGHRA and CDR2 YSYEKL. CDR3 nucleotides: TGCGCCAGCAGCCAGACTAGCGGAAGGGAAAATGAGCAGTTCTTC. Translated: CASSQTSGRENEQFF.

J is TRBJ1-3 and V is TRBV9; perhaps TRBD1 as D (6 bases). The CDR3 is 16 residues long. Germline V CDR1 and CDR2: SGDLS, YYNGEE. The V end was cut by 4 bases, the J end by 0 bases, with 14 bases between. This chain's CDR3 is CASSPRDTFSGNTIYF. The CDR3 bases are TGTGCCAGCAGCCCTCGGGACACCTTCTCTGGAAACACCATATATTTT. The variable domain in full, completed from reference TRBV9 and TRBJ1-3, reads DSGVTQTPKHLITATGQRVTLRCSPRSGDLSVYWYQQSLDQGLQFLIQYYNGEERAKGNILERFSAQQFPDLHSELNLSSLELGDSALYFCASSPRDTFSGNTIYFGEGSWLTVV.

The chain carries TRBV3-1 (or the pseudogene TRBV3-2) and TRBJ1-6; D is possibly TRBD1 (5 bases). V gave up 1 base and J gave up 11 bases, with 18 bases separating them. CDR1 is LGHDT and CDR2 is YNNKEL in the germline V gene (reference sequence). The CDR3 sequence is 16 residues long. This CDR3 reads CASSQVLGRAGTPLHF. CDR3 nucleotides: TGTGCCAGCAGCCAAGTTTTAGGCAGGGCGGGGACACCCCTCCACTTT.

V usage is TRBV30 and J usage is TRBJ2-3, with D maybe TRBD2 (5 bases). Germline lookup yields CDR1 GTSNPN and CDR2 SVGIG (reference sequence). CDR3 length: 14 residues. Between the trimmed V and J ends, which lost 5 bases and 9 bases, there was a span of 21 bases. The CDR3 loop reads CAWDTSWAGGTQYF. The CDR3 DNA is TGTGCCTGGGACACCTCATGGGCGGGTGGAACGCAGTATTTT.

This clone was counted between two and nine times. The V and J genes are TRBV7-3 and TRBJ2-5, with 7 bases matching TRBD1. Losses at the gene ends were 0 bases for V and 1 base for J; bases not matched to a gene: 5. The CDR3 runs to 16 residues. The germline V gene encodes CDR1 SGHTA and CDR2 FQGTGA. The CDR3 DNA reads TGTGCCAGCAGCTTAACGGGGGACAGTTTCCAAGAGACCCAGTACTTC. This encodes CASSLTGDSFQETQYF.

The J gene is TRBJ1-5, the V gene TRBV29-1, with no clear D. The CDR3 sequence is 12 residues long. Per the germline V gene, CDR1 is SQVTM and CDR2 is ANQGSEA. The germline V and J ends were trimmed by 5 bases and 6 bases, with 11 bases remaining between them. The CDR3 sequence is CSVRRVGQPQHF. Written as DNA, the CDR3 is TGCAGCGTTCGCCGGGTCGGTCAGCCCCAGCATTTT.

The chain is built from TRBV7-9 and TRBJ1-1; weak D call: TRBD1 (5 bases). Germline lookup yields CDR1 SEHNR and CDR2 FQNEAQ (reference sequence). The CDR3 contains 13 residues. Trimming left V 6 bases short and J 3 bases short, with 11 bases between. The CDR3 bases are TGTGCCAGCAGGGTGACAGCTTACACTGAAGCTTTCTTT. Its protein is CASRVTAYTEAFF.

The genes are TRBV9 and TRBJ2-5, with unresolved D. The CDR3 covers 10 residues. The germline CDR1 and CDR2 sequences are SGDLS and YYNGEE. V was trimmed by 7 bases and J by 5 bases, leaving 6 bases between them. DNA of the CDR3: TGTGCCAGCGTCCGGGAGACCCAGTACTTC. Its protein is CASVRETQYF.

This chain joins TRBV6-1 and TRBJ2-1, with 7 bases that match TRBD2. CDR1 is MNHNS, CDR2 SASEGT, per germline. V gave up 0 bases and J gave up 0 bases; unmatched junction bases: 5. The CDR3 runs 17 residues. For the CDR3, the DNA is TGTGCCAGCAGTGAAGCGCTTCGGGGGGTCTCCTACAATGAGCAGTTCTTC. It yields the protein CASSEALRGVSYNEQFF.

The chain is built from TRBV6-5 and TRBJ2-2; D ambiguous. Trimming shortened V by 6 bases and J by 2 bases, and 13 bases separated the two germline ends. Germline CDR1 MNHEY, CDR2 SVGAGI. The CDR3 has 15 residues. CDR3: CASRFSIGNTGELFF. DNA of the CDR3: TGTGCCAGCAGATTTAGCATAGGAAACACCGGGGAGCTGTTTTTT.

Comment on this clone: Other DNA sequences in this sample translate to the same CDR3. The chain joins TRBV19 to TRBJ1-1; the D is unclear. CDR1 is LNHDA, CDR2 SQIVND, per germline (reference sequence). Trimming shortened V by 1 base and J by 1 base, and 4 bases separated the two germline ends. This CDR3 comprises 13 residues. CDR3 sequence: CASSIGQNTEAFF. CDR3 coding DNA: TGTGCCAGTAGTATAGGACAGAACACTGAAGCTTTCTTT.

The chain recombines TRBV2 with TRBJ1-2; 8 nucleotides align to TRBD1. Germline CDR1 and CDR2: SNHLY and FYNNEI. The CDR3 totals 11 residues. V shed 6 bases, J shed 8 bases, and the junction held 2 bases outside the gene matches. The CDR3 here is CASSGQGGYTF. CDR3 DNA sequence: TGTGCCAGCAGCGGACAGGGAGGCTACACCTTC.

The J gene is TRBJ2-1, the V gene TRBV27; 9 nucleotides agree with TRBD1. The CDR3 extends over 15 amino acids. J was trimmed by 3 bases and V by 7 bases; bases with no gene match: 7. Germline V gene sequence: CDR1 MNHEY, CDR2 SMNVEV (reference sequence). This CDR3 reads CASTVDRGSYNEQFF. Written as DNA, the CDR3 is TGTGCCAGCACCGTCGACAGGGGGAGCTACAATGAGCAGTTCTTC.

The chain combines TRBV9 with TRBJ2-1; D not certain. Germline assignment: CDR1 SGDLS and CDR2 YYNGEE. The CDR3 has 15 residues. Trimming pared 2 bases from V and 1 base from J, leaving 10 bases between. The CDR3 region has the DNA TGTGCCAGCAGCGTGTCTCGCGTTTCCTACAATGAGCAGTTCTTC. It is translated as CASSVSRVSYNEQFF.

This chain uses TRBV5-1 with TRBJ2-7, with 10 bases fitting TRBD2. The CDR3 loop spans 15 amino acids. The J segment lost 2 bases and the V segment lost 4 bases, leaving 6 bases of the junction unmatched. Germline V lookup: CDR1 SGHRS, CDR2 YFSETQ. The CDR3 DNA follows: TGCGCCAGCAGCGCCACAGCGGGGGGGACCTACGAGCAGTACTTC. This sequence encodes CASSATAGGTYEQYF.

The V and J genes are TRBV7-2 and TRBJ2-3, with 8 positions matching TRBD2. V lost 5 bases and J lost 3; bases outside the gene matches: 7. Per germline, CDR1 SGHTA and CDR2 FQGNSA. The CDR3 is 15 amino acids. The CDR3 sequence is CASSLTSVGTDTQYF. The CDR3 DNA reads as TGTGCCAGCAGCCTGACTAGCGTTGGGACAGATACGCAGTATTTT.

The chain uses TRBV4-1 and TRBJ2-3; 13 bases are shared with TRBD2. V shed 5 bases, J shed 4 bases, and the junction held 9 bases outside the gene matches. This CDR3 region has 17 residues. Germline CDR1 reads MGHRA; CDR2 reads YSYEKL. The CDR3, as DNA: TGCGCCAGCAGCGGACCCGGGACTAGCGGGACCTCAGATACGCAGTATTTT. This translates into CASSGPGTSGTSDTQYF.

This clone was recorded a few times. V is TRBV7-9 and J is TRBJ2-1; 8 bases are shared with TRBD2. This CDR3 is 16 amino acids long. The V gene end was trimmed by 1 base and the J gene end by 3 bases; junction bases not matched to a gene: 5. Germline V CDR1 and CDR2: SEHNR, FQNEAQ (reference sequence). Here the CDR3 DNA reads TGTGCCAGCAGCTTAGTACTGGGACTAGGCTACAATGAGCAGTTCTTC. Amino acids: CASSLVLGLGYNEQFF. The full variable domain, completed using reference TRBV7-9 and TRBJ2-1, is DTGVSQNPRHKITKRGQNVTFRCDPISEHNRLYWYRQTLGQGPEFLTYFQNEAQLEKSRLLSDRFSAERPKGSFSTLEIQRTEQGDSAMYLCASSLVLGLGYNEQFFGPGTRLTVL.

This CDR3 is CASSPRTAHSTYEQYF. Here the CDR3 DNA reads TGTGCCAGCAGCCCCCGGACAGCTCATTCCACCTACGAGCAGTACTTC. The J gene is TRBJ2-7, the V gene TRBV3-1 (or the pseudogene TRBV3-2), with a possible D match to TRBD1 (6 bases). V was pared by 4 bases and J by 2 bases, with 18 bases between. The CDR3 length is 16 residues. CDR1 and CDR2 (germline): LGHDT, YNNKEL (reference sequence).

The CDR3 DNA follows: TGTGCCAGCTCCCCGGACAGGGAAAAACTGTTTTTT. Protein product: CASSPDREKLFF. The chain joins TRBV18 to TRBJ1-4, with 7 bases identical to TRBD1. J lost 8 bases, V lost 6 bases, and 3 bases had no gene match. This CDR3 is built from 12 residues. Germline loops: CDR1 KGHSH, CDR2 LQKENI. Together with reference TRBV18 and TRBJ1-4, the CDR3 gives the full variable domain: NAGVMQNPRHLVRRRGQEARLRCSPMKGHSHVYWYRQLPEEGLKFMVYLQKENIIDESGMPKERFSAEFPKEGPSILRIQQVVRGDSAAYFCASSPDREKLFFGSGTQLSVL.

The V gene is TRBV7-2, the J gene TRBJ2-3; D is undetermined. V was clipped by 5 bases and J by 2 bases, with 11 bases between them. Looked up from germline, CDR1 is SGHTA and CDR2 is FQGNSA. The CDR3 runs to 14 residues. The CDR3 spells CASSTRVTTDTQYF. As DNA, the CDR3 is TGTGCCAGCAGCACCCGGGTAACCACAGATACGCAGTATTTT.

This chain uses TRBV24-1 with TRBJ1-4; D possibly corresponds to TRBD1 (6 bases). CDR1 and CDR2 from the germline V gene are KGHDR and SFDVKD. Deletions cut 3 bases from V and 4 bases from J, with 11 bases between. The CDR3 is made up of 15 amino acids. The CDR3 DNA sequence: TGTGCCACCAGTGATGGAACAGGGTTTAATGAAAAACTGTTTTTT. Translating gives CATSDGTGFNEKLFF.

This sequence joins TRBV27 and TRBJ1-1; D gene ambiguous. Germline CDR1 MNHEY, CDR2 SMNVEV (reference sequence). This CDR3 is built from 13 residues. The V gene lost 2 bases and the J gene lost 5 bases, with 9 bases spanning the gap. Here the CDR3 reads CASSLGAGTEAFF. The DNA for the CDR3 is TGTGCCAGCAGTTTAGGTGCGGGAACTGAAGCTTTCTTT.

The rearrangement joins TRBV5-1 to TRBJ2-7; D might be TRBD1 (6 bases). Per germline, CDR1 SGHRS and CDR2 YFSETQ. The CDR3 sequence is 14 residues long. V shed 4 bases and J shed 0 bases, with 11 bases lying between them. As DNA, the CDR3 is TGCGCCAGCAGCCTCGGACAGAGCTCCTACGAGCAGTACTTC. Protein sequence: CASSLGQSSYEQYF.

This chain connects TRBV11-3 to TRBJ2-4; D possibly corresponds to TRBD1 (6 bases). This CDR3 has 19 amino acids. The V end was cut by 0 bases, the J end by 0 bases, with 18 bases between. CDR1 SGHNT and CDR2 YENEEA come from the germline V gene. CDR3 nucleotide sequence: TGTGCCAGCAGCTTAGATCCGAGGACAGCCCGACTAGCCAAAAACATTCAGTACTTC. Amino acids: CASSLDPRTARLAKNIQYF. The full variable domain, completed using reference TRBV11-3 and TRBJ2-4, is EAGVVQSPRYKIIEKKQPVAFWCNPISGHNTLYWYLQNLGQGPELLIRYENEEAVDDSQLPKDRFSAERLKGVDSTLKIQPAELGDSAVYLCASSLDPRTARLAKNIQYFGAGTRLSVL.